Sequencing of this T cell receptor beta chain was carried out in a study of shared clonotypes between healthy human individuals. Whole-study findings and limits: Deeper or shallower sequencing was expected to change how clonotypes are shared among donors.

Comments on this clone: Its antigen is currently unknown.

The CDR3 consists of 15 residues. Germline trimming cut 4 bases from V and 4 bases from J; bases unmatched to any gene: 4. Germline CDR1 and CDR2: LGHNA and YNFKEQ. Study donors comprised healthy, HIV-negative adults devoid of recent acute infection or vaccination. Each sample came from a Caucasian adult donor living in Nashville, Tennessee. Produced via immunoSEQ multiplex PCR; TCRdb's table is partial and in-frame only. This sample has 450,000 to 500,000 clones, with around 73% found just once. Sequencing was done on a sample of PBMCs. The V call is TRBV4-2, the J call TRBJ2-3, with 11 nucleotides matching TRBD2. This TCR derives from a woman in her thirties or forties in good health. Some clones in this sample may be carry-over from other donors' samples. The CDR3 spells CASSPGLAVADTQYF. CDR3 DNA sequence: TGTGCCAGCAGCCCGGGACTAGCGGTTGCAGATACGCAGTATTTT.